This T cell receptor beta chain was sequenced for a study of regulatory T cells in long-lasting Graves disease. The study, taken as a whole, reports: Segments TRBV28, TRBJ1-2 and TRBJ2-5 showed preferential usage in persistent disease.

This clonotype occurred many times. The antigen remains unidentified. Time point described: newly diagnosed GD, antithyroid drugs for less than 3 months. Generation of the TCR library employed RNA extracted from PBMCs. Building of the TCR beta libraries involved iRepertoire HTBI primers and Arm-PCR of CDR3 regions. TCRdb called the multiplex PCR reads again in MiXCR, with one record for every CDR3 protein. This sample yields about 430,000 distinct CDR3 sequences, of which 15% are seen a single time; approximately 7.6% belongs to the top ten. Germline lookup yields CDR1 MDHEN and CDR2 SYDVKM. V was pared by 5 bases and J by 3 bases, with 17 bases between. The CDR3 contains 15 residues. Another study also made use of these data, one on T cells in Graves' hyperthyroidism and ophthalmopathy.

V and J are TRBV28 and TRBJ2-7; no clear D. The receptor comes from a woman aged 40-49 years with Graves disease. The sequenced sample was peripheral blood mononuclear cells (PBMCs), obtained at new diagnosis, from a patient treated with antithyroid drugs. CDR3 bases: TGTGCCAGCAGTCCATTCAGCAACCTGGGCTACGAGCAGTACTTC. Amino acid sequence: CASSPFSNLGYEQYF. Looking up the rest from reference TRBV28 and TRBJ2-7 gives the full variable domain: DVKVTQSSRYLVKRTGEKVFLECVQDMDHENMFWYRQDPGLGLRLIYFSYDVKMKEKGDIPEGYSVSREKKERFSLILESASTNQTSMYLCASSPFSNLGYEQYFGPGTRLTVT.